This TCR beta chain emerged from a study of T cell repertoires in cytomegalovirus infection. Study in general: In the study, CMV epitopes included recently identified HLA-C-restricted and well-studied HLA-B-restricted ones. Public TCR beta signatures marked donors with CMV infection and the matching HLA.

The junction had 10 bases not matched to a gene; V was cut back by 5 bases and J by 0 bases. CDR3 length: 17 amino acids. Looked up from germline, CDR1 is SEHNR and CDR2 is FQNEAQ (reference sequence). In regard to this clonotype: Its antigen is not identified.

Study-level findings and limits: The ex vivo response showed dominance by HLA-C-restricted CMV-specific TCR beta clonotypes. Summed frequency of public TCR beta families distinguished CMV carriers with the relevant HLA.

MiXCR, run by TCRdb on the reads, gives a single entry per CDR3 protein. This repertoire shows some 71,000 distinct CDR3 sequences, 25% to 30% found once; its top ten account for 59%. The V and J genes are TRBV7-9 and TRBJ1-5; 7 nucleotides agree with TRBD1. The origin of this receptor is a human donor in good health (CMV status not recorded). Some clones in this sample may be carry-over from other donors' samples. This sample comprised CD8+ T cells from cultured PBMCs, obtained from culture after CMV antigen stimulation. The CDR3 DNA is TGTGCCAGCAGCAGTAACACAGGGGTTAATAGCAATCAGCCCCAGCATTTT. Translating it yields CASSSNTGVNSNQPQHF.